This TCR beta chain was observed in a study of T cell repertoires in cytomegalovirus infection. Study overall: Recently described HLA-C-restricted plus well-studied HLA-B-restricted CMV epitopes were used. Study findings and constraints: Carriers of CMV plus the relevant HLA were identified by cumulative public TCR beta family frequency.

V shed 1 base and J 2 bases; nucleotides not matched to a gene: 2. This CDR3 is 15 amino acids long. CDR1 and CDR2 from the germline V gene are LGHNA and YSLEER. TCRdb itself ran the reads through MiXCR, one entry per CDR3 protein. The table lists 800,000 to 950,000 distinct CDR3 sequences, about 31% of them singletons, with roughly 12% in the top ten. This clonotype was detected only a few times. What it recognizes is unknown. This rearrangement joins TRBV4-3 to TRBJ2-5; 9 bases map to TRBD2. This TCR derives from a human donor in good health (CMV status not recorded). Some clones in this sample may be carry-over from other donors' samples. Sequences were derived from cultured CD8+ T cells from PBMCs, sampled from culture after CMV antigen stimulation. The CDR3 loop is CASSQGLADQETQYF. CDR3 DNA: TGCGCCAGCAGCCAAGGACTAGCGGATCAAGAGACCCAGTACTTC.